The 27 T cell receptor beta chains reported below all come from one sample, sequenced in a study of vaccination effects on CD4 cells after COVID-19 (dated 2022 in TCRdb). Library generation was performed with the immunoSEQ multiplex PCR assay. Not all clones reach the TCRdb copy of this immuneACCESS table, which keeps in-frame sequences only. Checked studies attribute under half of the gap to unresolved V genes and leave the rest unexplained. For this sample there are over 80,000 clones; 60% to 80% appear just once. The ten largest clones take up 0.85% to 1.2% of the sample. To identify antigen-specific CD4+ T cell clonotypes by their expansion, the ViraFEST assay first stimulated PBMC with viral peptide pools and then applied TCR sequencing. After approximately eleven days of culture, CD4+ T cells were isolated with the EasySep CD4+ T cell isolation kit. Two doses of either the BNT162b2 or the mRNA-1273 mRNA SARS-CoV-2 vaccine were administered to participants.

Their antigen targets remain unknown. Specimen: CD4+ T cells from PBMCs cultured with HCoV-OC43 spike peptides, collected after COVID-19 vaccination. The sample's cell subset or site label, decoded: HCoV-OC43 spike overlapping peptide pool stimulation. These receptors were obtained from a human donor who received a COVID-19 vaccine.

V is TRBV24-1 and J is TRBJ2-7; 10 nucleotides match TRBD1. The germline gives CDR1 KGHDR, CDR2 SFDVKD. This CDR3 is built from 15 residues. Trimming removed 4 bases from V and 3 bases from J; junction bases left unmatched: 5. The DNA for the CDR3 is TGTGCCACCAGTGACGGACAGGGGGTATACTACGAGCAGTACGTC. The encoded protein is CATSDGQGVYYEQYV.

CDR3 loop: CASAGFNEQFF. The CDR3 DNA sequence: TGTGCCTCAGCGGGGTTCAATGAGCAGTTCTTC. J is TRBJ2-1 and V is TRBV2, with 7 bases identical to TRBD2. The ends lost 11 bases at V and 6 bases at J; junction bases unmatched: 4. CDR1 and CDR2 (germline): SNHLY, FYNNEI. The CDR3 totals 11 residues.

This clone was observed once. The V and J genes are TRBV6-6 and TRBJ1-5; 7 bases match TRBD1. Germline loops: CDR1 MNHNY, CDR2 SVGAGI (reference sequence). The CDR3 loop spans 15 amino acids. V dropped 4 bases and J dropped 5; count of bases not matched to a gene: 8. The CDR3 spells CASSSPGGKDQPQHF. The CDR3 nucleotides read TGTGCCAGCAGTTCCCCAGGGGGGAAAGATCAGCCCCAGCATTTT.

V gene TRBV18 combines with J gene TRBJ2-1; the match to TRBD1 covers 9 bases. J was trimmed by 7 bases and V by 6 bases; bases with no gene match: 10. CDR1 is KGHSH and CDR2 is LQKENI in the germline V gene. This CDR3 has 15 residues. The CDR3 DNA sequence: TGTGCCAGCTCTCGCCCCGGGACAGGGTTGAATGAGCAGTTCTTC. Residues: CASSRPGTGLNEQFF. The entire variable domain, with the rest obtained from reference TRBV18 and TRBJ2-1, is as follows: NAGVMQNPRHLVRRRGQEARLRCSPMKGHSHVYWYRQLPEEGLKFMVYLQKENIIDESGMPKERFSAEFPKEGPSILRIQQVVRGDSAAYFCASSRPGTGLNEQFFGPGTRLTVL.

The table lists this clone with a count of one. This rearrangement joins TRBV2 to TRBJ2-3, with TRBD2 as a possible D gene (5 bases). V lost 6 bases and J 2 bases, leaving 24 bases between the germline ends. This CDR3 has 18 residues. Germline V gene lookup returns CDR1 SNHLY and CDR2 FYNNEI. CDR3 protein: CASRRVEVLAKFTDTQYF. DNA of the CDR3: TGTGCCAGCAGGAGGGTAGAGGTGTTAGCGAAGTTCACAGATACGCAGTATTTT.

This chain connects TRBV7-9 to TRBJ2-7; TRBD1 matches 10 bases. CDR3 size: 17 residues. The V gene's germline CDR1 is SEHNR and CDR2 FQNEAQ (reference sequence). The trim removed 5 bases at V and 1 base at J, leaving 11 bases unmatched. The CDR3 reads CASSPAPGTGVSYEQYV. In DNA form, the CDR3 reads TGTGCCAGCAGCCCAGCACCCGGGACAGGGGTTTCCTACGAGCAGTACGTC.

The V and J genes are TRBV9 and TRBJ2-5, with D tentatively TRBD1 or TRBD2 (7 bases each). Germline-derived CDR1 and CDR2 are SGDLS and YYNGEE. The CDR3 consists of 15 residues. The V end was cut by 0 bases, the J end by 5 bases, with 14 bases between. This chain's CDR3 is CASSVVSGGGETQYF. For the CDR3, the DNA is TGTGCCAGCAGCGTAGTATCAGGGGGAGGGGAGACCCAGTACTTC.

V is TRBV28 and J is TRBJ1-3; 8 bases map to TRBD1. This CDR3 comprises 15 residues. The junction had 0 bases not matched to a gene; V was cut back by 0 bases and J by 2 bases. Germline CDR1 and CDR2: MDHEN and SYDVKM. This chain's CDR3 is CASSLWTGAGNTIYF. CDR3 DNA sequence: TGTGCCAGCAGTTTATGGACAGGGGCTGGAAACACCATATATTTT. Drawing the rest from reference TRBV28 and TRBJ1-3, the complete variable domain is DVKVTQSSRYLVKRTGEKVFLECVQDMDHENMFWYRQDPGLGLRLIYFSYDVKMKEKGDIPEGYSVSREKKERFSLILESASTNQTSMYLCASSLWTGAGNTIYFGEGSWLTVV.

This rearrangement joins TRBV6-2 or TRBV6-3 to TRBJ2-1; 12 bases align to TRBD2. The V segment lost 9 bases and the J segment 1 base; nucleotides outside the gene matches: 10. This CDR3 has 17 amino acids. Germline V gene sequence: CDR1 MNHEY, CDR2 SVGEGT. CDR3 DNA sequence: TGTGCCAGTAGGCCTAGCGGGGGGGCGGGGTCCTACAATGAGCAGTTCTTC. It encodes CASRPSGGAGSYNEQFF.

The chain employs TRBV6-6 and TRBJ1-4, with D tentatively TRBD1 (6 bases). Trimming took off 8 bases at V and 3 bases at J, with 16 bases between the two ends. Germline CDR1 and CDR2: MNHNY and SVGAGI (reference sequence). This CDR3 has 15 amino acids. The CDR3, as DNA: TGTGCCAGCCTAGTACGGGGGGGGCCTAATGAAAAACTGTTTTTT. Protein sequence: CASLVRGGPNEKLFF.

The J gene is TRBJ1-5, the V gene TRBV9; D not resolved. The CDR3 contains 13 residues. Germline values: CDR1 SGDLS, CDR2 YYNGEE. V was cut by 4 bases and J by 8 bases, with 13 bases left in between. The CDR3 nucleotides read TGTGCCAGCAGCCCCCGCGGAGAGGAGCCCCAGCATTTT. Translating gives CASSPRGEEPQHF.

The chain uses TRBV5-6 and TRBJ1-2; D unclear. The V end was cut by 4 bases, the J end by 2 bases, with 6 bases between. The germline V gene encodes CDR1 SGHDT and CDR2 YYEEEE. This CDR3 is 12 amino acids long. DNA of the CDR3: TGTGCCAGCAGCCAGTCGAACTATGGCTACACCTTC. This sequence encodes CASSQSNYGYTF.

The chain links TRBV24-1 to TRBJ2-3; D is possibly TRBD2 (7 bases). The ends were cut back, 3 bases at V and 8 bases at J, with 20 bases in the middle. The CDR3 totals 16 residues. Germline CDR1 and CDR2: KGHDR and SFDVKD. CDR3 nucleotides: TGTGCCACCAGTGATCCTGGGGGGGCCAGGTCGGCTACGCAGTATTTT. This gives the protein CATSDPGGARSATQYF.

The rearrangement uses TRBV4-1 and TRBJ1-5, with 7 bases fitting TRBD1. The V gene's germline CDR1 is MGHRA and CDR2 YSYEKL. CDR3 length: 17 amino acids. J lost 5 bases, V lost 0 bases, and 10 bases had no gene match. The CDR3 DNA reads TGCGCCAGCAGCCAAGATCTGACAGGGAATTTGTATCAGCCCCAGCATTTT. It specifies CASSQDLTGNLYQPQHF.

CDR3 region: CASIERGFSNQPQHF. The DNA of the CDR3 is TGTGCCAGTATCGAGAGGGGGTTTAGCAATCAGCCCCAGCATTTT. V gene TRBV19 combines with J gene TRBJ1-5; a possible D gene is TRBD1 (6 bases). This CDR3 spans 15 amino acids. The germline V gene has CDR1 LNHDA and CDR2 SQIVND (reference sequence). V was clipped by 7 bases and J by 0 bases, with 13 bases between them.

In the case of this clone: Other nucleotide sequences in the sample specify the same CDR3. The rearrangement joins TRBV20-1 to TRBJ2-7; D is perhaps TRBD1 (6 bases). The CDR3 is 11 amino acids. Germline V lookup: CDR1 DFQATT, CDR2 SNEGSKA (reference sequence). V lost 5 bases and J 4 bases, leaving 9 bases between the germline ends. This CDR3 is CSARQGYEQYV. The CDR3 coding sequence is TGCAGTGCTCGCCAGGGGTACGAGCAGTACGTC.

The table lists this clone with a count of one. The rearrangement links TRBV6-4 to TRBJ1-1, with D unresolved. The CDR3 runs to 13 residues. Germline loops: CDR1 MRHNA, CDR2 SNTAGT. V dropped 6 bases and J dropped 4 bases, with 12 bases sitting between them. DNA of the CDR3: TGTGCCAGCAGCGCGATCGTCGGCACTGAAGCTTTCTTT. It specifies CASSAIVGTEAFF.

The genes are TRBV28 and TRBJ2-1, with TRBD1 identical over 10 bases. V dropped 6 bases and J dropped 10; count of bases not matched to a gene: 12. The length of the CDR3 is 15 residues. Germline V CDR1 and CDR2: MDHEN, SYDVKM. The CDR3, as DNA: TGTGCCAGCAGAAATGGACAGGGGGGCCTCTGGGAGCAGTTCTTC. It yields the protein CASRNGQGGLWEQFF.

V and J are TRBV24-1 and TRBJ1-2; TRBD1 aligns across 8 bases. The germline gives CDR1 KGHDR, CDR2 SFDVKD. This CDR3 region has 15 residues. Losses at the gene ends were 3 bases for V and 4 bases for J; bases not matched to a gene: 6. The CDR3 here is CATSDPGTGVYGYTF. CDR3 nucleotide sequence: TGTGCCACCAGTGATCCGGGGACAGGAGTCTATGGCTACACCTTC.

The table lists this clone with a few counts. The chain has TRBV19 and TRBJ1-1; no clear D gene. Looked up from germline, CDR1 is LNHDA and CDR2 is SQIVND (reference sequence). The CDR3 runs 13 residues. Trimming stripped 5 bases from V and 3 bases from J, with 10 bases between. The CDR3 sequence: CASSSRTYTEAFF. Here the CDR3 DNA reads TGTGCCAGTAGTTCTAGAACTTACACTGAAGCTTTCTTT.

This chain connects TRBV6-2 or TRBV6-3 to TRBJ2-7; 7 nucleotides match TRBD2. Germline V gives CDR1 MNHEY, CDR2 SVGEGT. The CDR3 runs to 15 residues. The V gene end was trimmed by 4 bases and the J gene end by 5 bases; junction bases not matched to a gene: 11. CDR3 DNA sequence: TGTGCCAGCAGTTCATCACGTAAACTAGCGAACGAGCAGTACGTC. It translates to CASSSSRKLANEQYV.

There are a few counts of this clone. The V and J genes are TRBV5-8 and TRBJ2-7; 8 bases fit TRBD2. Germline CDR1 reads SGHTS; CDR2 reads YDEGEE. V shed 1 base and J 3 bases; nucleotides not matched to a gene: 3. The CDR3 has 14 residues. The CDR3 is CASSLSSGGYEQYV. CDR3 coding DNA: TGTGCCAGCAGCTTGTCCAGCGGGGGCTACGAGCAGTACGTC.

The genes are TRBV5-1 and TRBJ1-1, with D perhaps matching TRBD1 (5 bases). The V and J ends lost 0 bases and 4 bases respectively, with 10 bases between them. CDR3 size: 14 residues. Germline CDR1 is SGHRS and CDR2 is YFSETQ. The CDR3 reads CASSLVGGFTEAFF. In nucleotides, the CDR3 is TGCGCCAGCAGCTTGGTTGGGGGATTCACTGAAGCTTTCTTT.

This chain connects TRBV4-1 to TRBJ2-6; no reliable D call. The V and J ends lost 1 base and 0 bases respectively, with 7 bases between them. The CDR3 length is 16 residues. Germline-derived CDR1 and CDR2 are MGHRA and YSYEKL. CDR3 sequence reads: CASSQVWGSGANVLTF. In DNA form, the CDR3 reads TGCGCCAGCAGCCAAGTCTGGGGCTCTGGGGCCAACGTCCTGACTTTC.

V gene TRBV13 combines with J gene TRBJ1-1, with no clear D. The CDR3 covers 15 residues. Trimming pared 5 bases from V and 6 bases from J, leaving 19 bases between. Germline CDR1 reads PRHDT; CDR2 reads FYEKMQ (reference sequence). CDR3 nucleotide sequence: TGTGCCAGCAGCCCTCCGGGAGGACCCGGGGCTGAAGCTTTCTTT. This codes for CASSPPGGPGAEAFF.

The chain carries TRBV9 and TRBJ1-1, with D uncertain. Trimming stripped 6 bases from V and 10 bases from J, with 13 bases between. Germline CDR1 is SGDLS and CDR2 is YYNGEE. The CDR3 runs 11 residues. The CDR3 region is CASINPGRAFF. The CDR3 region has the DNA TGTGCCAGCATAAATCCTGGCCGAGCTTTCTTT.

The chain recombines TRBV4-2 with TRBJ2-7; unclear D gene. The V end was cut by 0 bases, the J end by 6 bases, with 9 bases between. Germline assignment: CDR1 LGHNA and CDR2 YNFKEQ. The CDR3 has 13 residues. CDR3 loop: CASSQDEVGEQYV. As DNA, the CDR3 is TGTGCCAGCAGCCAAGATGAAGTCGGCGAGCAGTACGTC.